The 5 T cell receptor beta chains below all came from one sample that was sequenced in a study of radiotherapy plus CTLA-4 blockade in lung cancer. Repertoires were generated with immunoSEQ multiplex PCR, while TCRdb's copy carries only in-frame clones and drops some. Of approximately 80,000 clones in the sample, roughly four fifths were seen once. The sample in question was peripheral blood, obtained from a patient treated with radiotherapy plus ipilimumab. Source of these receptors: a human donor with non-small cell lung cancer whose response to radiotherapy plus ipilimumab could not be evaluated.

V usage is TRBV11-3 and J usage is TRBJ1-1; 7 bases are shared with TRBD1. The CDR3 spans 15 residues. Germline CDR1 and CDR2: SGHNT and YENEEA. The trim removed 0 bases at V and 4 bases at J, leaving 5 bases unmatched. Written as DNA, the CDR3 is TGTGCCAGCAGCTTAGAAGCAGACAGGGTCACTGAAGCTTTCTTT. Translating gives CASSLEADRVTEAFF.

The chain carries TRBV27 and TRBJ1-2, with D possibly being TRBD1 (5 bases). The germline V gene has CDR1 MNHEY and CDR2 SMNVEV (reference sequence). Between the trimmed V and J ends, which lost 4 bases and 4 bases, there was a span of 10 bases. The CDR3 length is 13 residues. DNA of the CDR3: TGTGCCAGCAGTTCGACAGTCCTCTATGGCTACACCTTC. This sequence encodes CASSSTVLYGYTF.

The chain carries TRBV6-5 and TRBJ1-4; unclear D gene. The V and J ends lost 7 bases and 0 bases respectively, with 9 bases between them. CDR1 MNHEY and CDR2 SVGAGI come from the germline V gene. This CDR3 has 14 amino acids. The CDR3 DNA sequence: TGTGCCAGCAACTCGGGATCAACTAATGAAAAACTGTTTTTT. Translating it yields CASNSGSTNEKLFF.

The chain is built from TRBV27 and TRBJ1-5; possible D gene TRBD1, 6 bases. V lost 3 bases to trimming and J lost 6 bases, with 18 bases between them. The germline V gene has CDR1 MNHEY and CDR2 SMNVEV (reference sequence). CDR3 length: 16 residues. The chain's CDR3 is CASSLTGSFLGQPQHF. CDR3 coding DNA: TGTGCCAGCAGTTTGACAGGATCGTTTTTGGGTCAGCCCCAGCATTTT.

In this sample, this clone turned up a few times. This chain connects TRBV9 to TRBJ2-5; possibly TRBD1 for D (6 bases). Trimming took 2 bases from V and 3 from J, leaving 11 bases between them. CDR1 is SGDLS, CDR2 YYNGEE, per germline. This CDR3 is built from 14 residues. In DNA form, the CDR3 reads TGTGCCAGCAGCGTGGGCAGGGGAGAAGAGACCCAGTACTTC. It codes for CASSVGRGEETQYF.